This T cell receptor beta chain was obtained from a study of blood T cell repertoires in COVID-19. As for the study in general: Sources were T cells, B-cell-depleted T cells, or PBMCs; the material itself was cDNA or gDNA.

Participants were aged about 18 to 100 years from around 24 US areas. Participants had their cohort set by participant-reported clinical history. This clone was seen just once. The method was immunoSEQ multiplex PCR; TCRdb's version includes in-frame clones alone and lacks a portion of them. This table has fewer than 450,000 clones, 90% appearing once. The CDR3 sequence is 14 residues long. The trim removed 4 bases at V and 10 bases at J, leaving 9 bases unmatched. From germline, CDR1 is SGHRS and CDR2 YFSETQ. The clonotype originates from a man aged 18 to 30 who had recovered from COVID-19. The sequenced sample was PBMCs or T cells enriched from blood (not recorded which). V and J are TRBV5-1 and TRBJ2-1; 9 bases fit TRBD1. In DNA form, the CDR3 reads TGCGCCAGCAGCAAAGGGACAGGGAATCTGGAGCAGTTCTTC. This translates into CASSKGTGNLEQFF.